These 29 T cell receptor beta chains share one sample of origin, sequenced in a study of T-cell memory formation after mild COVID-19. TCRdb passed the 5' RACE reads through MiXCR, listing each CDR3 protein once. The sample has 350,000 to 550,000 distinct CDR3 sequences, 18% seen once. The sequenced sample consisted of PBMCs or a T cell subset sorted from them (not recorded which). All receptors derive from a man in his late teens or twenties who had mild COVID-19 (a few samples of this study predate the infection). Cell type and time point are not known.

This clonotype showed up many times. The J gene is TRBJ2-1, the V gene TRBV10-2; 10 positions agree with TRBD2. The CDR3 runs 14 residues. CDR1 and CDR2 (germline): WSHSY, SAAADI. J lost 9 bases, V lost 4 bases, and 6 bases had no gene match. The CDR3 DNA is TGCGCCAGCAGTGTAAGCGGGGGGGCTAGTGAGCAGTTCTTC. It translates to CASSVSGGASEQFF.

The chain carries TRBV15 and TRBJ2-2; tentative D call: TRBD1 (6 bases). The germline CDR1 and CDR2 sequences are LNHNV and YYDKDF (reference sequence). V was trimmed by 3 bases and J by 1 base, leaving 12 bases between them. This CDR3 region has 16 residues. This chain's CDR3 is CATSRPGHLNTGELFF. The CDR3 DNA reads TGTGCCACCAGCAGGCCGGGACATTTGAACACCGGGGAGCTGTTTTTT.

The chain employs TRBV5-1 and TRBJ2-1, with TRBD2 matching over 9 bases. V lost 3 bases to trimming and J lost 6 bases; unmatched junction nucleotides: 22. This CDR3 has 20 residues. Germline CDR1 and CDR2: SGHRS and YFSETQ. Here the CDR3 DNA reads TGCGCCAGCAGCTACAGACTAGCGGAGAATCCAAGATGGGGGGCCAATGAGCAGTTCTTC. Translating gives CASSYRLAENPRWGANEQFF.

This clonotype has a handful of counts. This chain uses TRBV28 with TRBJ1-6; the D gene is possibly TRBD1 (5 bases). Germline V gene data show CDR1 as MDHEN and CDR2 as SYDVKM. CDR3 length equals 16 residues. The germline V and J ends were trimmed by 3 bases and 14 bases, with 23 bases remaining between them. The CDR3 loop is CASSFPRGEGGVTLHF. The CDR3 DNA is TGTGCCAGCAGTTTCCCACGGGGCGAGGGAGGCGTTACCCTCCACTTT.

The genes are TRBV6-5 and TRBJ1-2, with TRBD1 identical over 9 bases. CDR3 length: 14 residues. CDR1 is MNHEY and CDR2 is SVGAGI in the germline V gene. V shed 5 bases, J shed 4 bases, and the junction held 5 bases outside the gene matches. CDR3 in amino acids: CASSRDRVSYGYTF. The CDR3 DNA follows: TGTGCCAGCAGTCGGGACAGGGTATCCTATGGCTACACCTTC.

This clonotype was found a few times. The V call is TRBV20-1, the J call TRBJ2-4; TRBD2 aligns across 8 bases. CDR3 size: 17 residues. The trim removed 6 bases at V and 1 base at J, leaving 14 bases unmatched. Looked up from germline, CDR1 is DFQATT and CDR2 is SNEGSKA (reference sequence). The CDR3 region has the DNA TGCAGTGCCCGCCGTGATGGACTAGCTCCCGCCAAAAACATTCAGTACTTC. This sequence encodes CSARRDGLAPAKNIQYF.

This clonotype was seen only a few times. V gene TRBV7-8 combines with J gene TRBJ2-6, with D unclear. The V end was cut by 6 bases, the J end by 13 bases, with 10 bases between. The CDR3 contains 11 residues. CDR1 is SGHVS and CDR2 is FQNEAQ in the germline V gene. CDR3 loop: CASSQGGVLTF. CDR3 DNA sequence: TGTGCCAGCAGTCAAGGTGGGGTCCTGACTTTC.

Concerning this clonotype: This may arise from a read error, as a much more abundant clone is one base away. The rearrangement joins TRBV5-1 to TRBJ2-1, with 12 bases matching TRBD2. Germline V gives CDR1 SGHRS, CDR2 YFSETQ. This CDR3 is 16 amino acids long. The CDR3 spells CASSFWGTSGPNERFF. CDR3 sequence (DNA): TGCGCCAGCAGCTTTTGGGGGACTAGCGGGCCCAATGAGCGGTTCTTC.

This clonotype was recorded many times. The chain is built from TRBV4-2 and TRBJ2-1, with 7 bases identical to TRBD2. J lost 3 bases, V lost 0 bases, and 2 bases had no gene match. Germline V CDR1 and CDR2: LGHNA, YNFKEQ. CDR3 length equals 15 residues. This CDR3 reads CASSQEAGVYNEQFF. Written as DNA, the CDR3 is TGTGCCAGCAGCCAAGAGGCGGGGGTCTACAATGAGCAGTTCTTC.

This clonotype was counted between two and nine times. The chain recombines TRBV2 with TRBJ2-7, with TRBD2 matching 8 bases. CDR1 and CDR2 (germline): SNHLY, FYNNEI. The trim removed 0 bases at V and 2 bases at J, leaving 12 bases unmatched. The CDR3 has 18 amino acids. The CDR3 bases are TGTGCCAGCAGTGAAGCGCCCCTGGCGGGGGGCCATACCTACGAGCAGTACTTC. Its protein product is CASSEAPLAGGHTYEQYF.

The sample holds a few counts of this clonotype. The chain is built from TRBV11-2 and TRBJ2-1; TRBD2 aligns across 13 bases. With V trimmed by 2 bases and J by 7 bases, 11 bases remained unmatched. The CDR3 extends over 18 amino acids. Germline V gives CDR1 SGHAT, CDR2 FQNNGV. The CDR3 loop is CASSLRLAGGRGTNEQFF. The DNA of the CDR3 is TGTGCCAGCAGCTTAAGACTAGCGGGGGGCCGTGGGACGAATGAGCAGTTCTTC.

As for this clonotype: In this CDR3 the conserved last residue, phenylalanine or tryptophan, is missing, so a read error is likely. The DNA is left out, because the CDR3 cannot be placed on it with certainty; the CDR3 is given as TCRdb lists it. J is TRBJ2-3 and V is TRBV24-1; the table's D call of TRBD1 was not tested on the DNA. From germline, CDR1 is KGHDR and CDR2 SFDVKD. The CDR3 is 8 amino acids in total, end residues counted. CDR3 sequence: CATGGPAQ.

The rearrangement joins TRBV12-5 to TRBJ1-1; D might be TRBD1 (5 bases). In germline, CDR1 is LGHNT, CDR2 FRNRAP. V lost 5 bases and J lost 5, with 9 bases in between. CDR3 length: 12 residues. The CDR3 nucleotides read TGTGCTAGTGGTAATAGGGGTACTGAAGCTTTCTTT. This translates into CASGNRGTEAFF.

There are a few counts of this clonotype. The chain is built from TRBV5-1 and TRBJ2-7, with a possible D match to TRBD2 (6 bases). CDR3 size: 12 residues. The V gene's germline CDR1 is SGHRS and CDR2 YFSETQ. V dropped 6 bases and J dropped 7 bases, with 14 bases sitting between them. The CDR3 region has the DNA TGCGCCAGCAATCGGGGAGGAGCGGAGCAGTACTTC. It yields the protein CASNRGGAEQYF.

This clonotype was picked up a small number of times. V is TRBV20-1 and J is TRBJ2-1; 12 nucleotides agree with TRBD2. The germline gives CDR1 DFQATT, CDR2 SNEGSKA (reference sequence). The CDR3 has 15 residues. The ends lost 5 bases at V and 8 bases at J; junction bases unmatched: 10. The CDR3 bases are TGCAGTGCTTCCCTCCGGCTAGCGGGGGGGGATGAGCAGTTCTTC. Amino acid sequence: CSASLRLAGGDEQFF.

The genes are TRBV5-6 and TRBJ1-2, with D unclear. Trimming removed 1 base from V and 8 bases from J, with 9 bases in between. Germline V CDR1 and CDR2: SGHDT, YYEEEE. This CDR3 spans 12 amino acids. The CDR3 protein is CASSLNIHGYTF. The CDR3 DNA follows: TGTGCCAGCAGCTTGAACATCCACGGCTACACCTTC.

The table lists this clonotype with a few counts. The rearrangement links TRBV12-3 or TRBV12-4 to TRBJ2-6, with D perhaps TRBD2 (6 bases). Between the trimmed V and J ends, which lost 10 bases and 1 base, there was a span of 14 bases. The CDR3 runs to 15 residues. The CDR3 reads CATGARGSGANVLTF. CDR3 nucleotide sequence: TGTGCCACAGGAGCCCGGGGGTCTGGGGCCAACGTCCTGACTTTC.

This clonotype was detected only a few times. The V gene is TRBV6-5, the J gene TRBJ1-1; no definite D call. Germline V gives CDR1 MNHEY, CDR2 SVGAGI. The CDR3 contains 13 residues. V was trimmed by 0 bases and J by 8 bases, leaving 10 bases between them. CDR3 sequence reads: CASSYSGYGEAFF. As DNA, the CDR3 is TGTGCCAGCAGTTACTCAGGGTATGGGGAAGCTTTCTTT.

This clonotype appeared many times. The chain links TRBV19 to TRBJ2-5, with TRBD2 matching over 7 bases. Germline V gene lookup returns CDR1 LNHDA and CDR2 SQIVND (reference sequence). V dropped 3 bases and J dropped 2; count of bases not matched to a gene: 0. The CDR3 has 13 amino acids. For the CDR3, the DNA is TGTGCCAGTAGTATGGGACTACAAGAGACCCAGTACTTC. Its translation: CASSMGLQETQYF.

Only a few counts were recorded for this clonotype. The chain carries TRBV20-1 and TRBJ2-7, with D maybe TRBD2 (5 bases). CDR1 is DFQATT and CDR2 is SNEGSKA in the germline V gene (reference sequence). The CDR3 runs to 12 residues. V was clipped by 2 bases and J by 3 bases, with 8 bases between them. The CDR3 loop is CSARSGNYEQYF. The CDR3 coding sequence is TGCAGTGCTAGATCGGGGAACTACGAGCAGTACTTC.

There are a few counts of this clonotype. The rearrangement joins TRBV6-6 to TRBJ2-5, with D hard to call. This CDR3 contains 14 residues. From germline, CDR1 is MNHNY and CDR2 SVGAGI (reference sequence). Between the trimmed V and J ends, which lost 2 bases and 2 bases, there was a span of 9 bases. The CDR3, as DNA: TGTGCCAGCAGTTACGGCCAGCTACAAGAGACCCAGTACTTC. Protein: CASSYGQLQETQYF.

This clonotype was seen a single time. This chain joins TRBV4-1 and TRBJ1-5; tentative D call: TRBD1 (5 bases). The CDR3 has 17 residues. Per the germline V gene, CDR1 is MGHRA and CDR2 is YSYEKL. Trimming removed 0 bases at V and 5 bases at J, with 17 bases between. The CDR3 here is CASSQDRRGLGDQPQHF. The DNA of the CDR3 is TGCGCCAGCAGCCAAGATCGGCGGGGACTTGGGGATCAGCCCCAGCATTTT.

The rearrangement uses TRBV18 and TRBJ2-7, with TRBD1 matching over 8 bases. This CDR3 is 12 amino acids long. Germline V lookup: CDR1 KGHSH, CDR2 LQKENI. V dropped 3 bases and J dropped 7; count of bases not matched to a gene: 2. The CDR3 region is CASSPRGLEQYF. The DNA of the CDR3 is TGTGCCAGCTCACCCAGGGGGCTGGAGCAGTACTTC.

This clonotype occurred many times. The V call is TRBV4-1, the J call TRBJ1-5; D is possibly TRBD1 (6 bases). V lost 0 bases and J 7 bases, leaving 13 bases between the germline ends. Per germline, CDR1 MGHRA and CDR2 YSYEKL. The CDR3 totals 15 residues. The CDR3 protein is CASSQEVTGEQPQHF. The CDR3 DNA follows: TGCGCCAGCAGCCAAGAGGTGACAGGCGAACAGCCCCAGCATTTT.

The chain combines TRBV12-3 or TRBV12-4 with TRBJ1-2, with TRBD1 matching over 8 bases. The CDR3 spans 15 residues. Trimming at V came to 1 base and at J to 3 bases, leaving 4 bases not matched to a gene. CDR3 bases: TGTGCCAGCAGTTTAGAAACAGGGGGACACTATGGCTACACCTTC. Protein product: CASSLETGGHYGYTF.

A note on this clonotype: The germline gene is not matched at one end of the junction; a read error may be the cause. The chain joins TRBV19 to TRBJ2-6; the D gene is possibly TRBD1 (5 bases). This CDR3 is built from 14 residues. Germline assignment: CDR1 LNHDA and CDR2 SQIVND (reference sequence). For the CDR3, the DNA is TGTGCCAGTAGTATCAGGGCTGGGGACAACGTCCTGACTTTC. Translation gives CASSIRAGDNVLTF. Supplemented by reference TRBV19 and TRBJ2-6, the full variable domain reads DGGITQSPKYLFRKEGQNVTLSCEQNLNHDAMYWYRQDPGQGLRLIYYSQIVNDFQKGDIAEGYSVSREKKESFPLTVTSAQKNPTAFYLCASSIRAGDNVLTFGAGSRLTVL.

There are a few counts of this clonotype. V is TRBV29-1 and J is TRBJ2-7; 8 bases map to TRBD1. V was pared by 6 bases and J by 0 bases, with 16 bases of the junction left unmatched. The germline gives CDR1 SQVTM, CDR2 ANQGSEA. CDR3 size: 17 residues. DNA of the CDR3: TGCAGCGTCGGACCGGGACAGGTCCTTCCTATCTCCTACGAGCAGTACTTC. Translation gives CSVGPGQVLPISYEQYF.

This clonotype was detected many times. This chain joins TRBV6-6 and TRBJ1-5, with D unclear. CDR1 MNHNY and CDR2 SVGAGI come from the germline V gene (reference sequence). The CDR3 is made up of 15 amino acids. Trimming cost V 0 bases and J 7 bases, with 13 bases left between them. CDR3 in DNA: TGTGCCAGCAGTTACTCGACGGGAGAGCGACAGCCCCAGCATTTT. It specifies CASSYSTGERQPQHF.

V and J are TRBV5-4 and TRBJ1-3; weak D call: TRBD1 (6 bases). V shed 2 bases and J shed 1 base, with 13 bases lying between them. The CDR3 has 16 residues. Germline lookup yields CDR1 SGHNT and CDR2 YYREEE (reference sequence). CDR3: CASSFGGGMSGNTIYF. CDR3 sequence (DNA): TGTGCCAGCAGCTTTGGCGGGGGCATGTCTGGAAACACCATATATTTT.